This entry lists 14 T cell receptor beta chains sequenced from one sample in a study of cytotoxic CD8 clonotypes in ibrutinib-treated CLL. The data were produced by immunoSEQ multiplex PCR, yet TCRdb's version contains in-frame clones alone and is incomplete. The repertoire holds about 14,000 clones, with roughly two thirds as singletons. This specimen consisted of PBMCs, obtained before ibrutinib treatment. The receptors shown here come from a human donor with chronic lymphocytic leukemia.

The chain recombines TRBV19 with TRBJ1-1; D may be TRBD1 (6 bases). V was pared by 5 bases and J by 1 base, with 14 bases between. Germline CDR1 is LNHDA and CDR2 is SQIVND (reference sequence). CDR3 length: 15 amino acids. CDR3 nucleotide sequence: TGTGCCAGTAGTCCAACCGGGACAACGAACACTGAAGCTTTCTTT. It is translated as CASSPTGTTNTEAFF.

V gene TRBV6-1 combines with J gene TRBJ1-2; perhaps TRBD1 as D (5 bases). CDR3 length: 14 residues. Trimming pared 6 bases from V and 2 bases from J, leaving 13 bases between. Per germline, CDR1 MNHNS and CDR2 SASEGT. The CDR3 sequence: CASRAGTRNYGYTF. The CDR3, as DNA: TGTGCCAGCAGAGCCGGGACTCGAAACTATGGCTACACCTTC.

This clone was observed a few times. This chain connects TRBV4-1 to TRBJ1-5, with D perhaps TRBD1 (5 bases). In germline, CDR1 is MGHRA, CDR2 YSYEKL. There are 16 residues in the CDR3. The V and J ends lost 0 bases and 4 bases respectively, with 13 bases between them. In nucleotides, the CDR3 is TGCGCCAGCAGCCAAGATCCCGGGACGCCTAATCAGCCCCAGCATTTT. Amino acid sequence: CASSQDPGTPNQPQHF.

The rearrangement joins TRBV29-1 to TRBJ1-1; no definite D call. The CDR3 is 10 amino acids. The V gene's germline CDR1 is SQVTM and CDR2 ANQGSEA. V shed 7 bases and J shed 7 bases, with 10 bases lying between them. For the CDR3, the DNA is TGCAGCGCTGTGGGGTTTGAAGCTTTCTTT. This encodes CSAVGFEAFF.

CDR3 in DNA: TGCAGTGCTAGTCATGATGAGCAGTTCTTC. Protein sequence: CSASHDEQFF. The rearrangement joins TRBV20-1 to TRBJ2-1; D not certain. There are 10 residues in the CDR3. V lost 3 bases and J 8 bases, leaving 5 bases between the germline ends. CDR1 and CDR2 from the germline V gene are DFQATT and SNEGSKA (reference sequence).

In this sample, this clone turned up many times. The V gene is TRBV2, the J gene TRBJ1-5, with D perhaps matching TRBD1 (5 bases). Germline V gene lookup returns CDR1 SNHLY and CDR2 FYNNEI. This CDR3 comprises 16 residues. V was cut by 2 bases and J by 0 bases, with 11 bases left in between. The CDR3 reads CASSETGGYSNQPQHF. DNA for the CDR3: TGTGCCAGCAGTGAAACCGGGGGATATAGCAATCAGCCCCAGCATTTT.

This chain uses TRBV7-9 with TRBJ1-1; D gene ambiguous. The germline V gene has CDR1 SEHNR and CDR2 FQNEAQ (reference sequence). Trimming left V 0 bases short and J 0 bases short, with 8 bases between. The CDR3 spans 15 residues. CDR3 amino acids: CASSLATGMNTEAFF. DNA for the CDR3: TGTGCCAGCAGCTTAGCGACCGGTATGAACACTGAAGCTTTCTTT.

The chain is built from TRBV9 and TRBJ1-1; no clear D. The CDR3 sequence is 12 residues long. CDR1 SGDLS and CDR2 YYNGEE come from the germline V gene. V lost 0 bases and J 7 bases, leaving 7 bases between the germline ends. CDR3 coding DNA: TGTGCCAGCAGCGTAGGCGCAGGTGAAGCTTTCTTT. It is translated as CASSVGAGEAFF.

About this clone: Other nucleotide sequences in the sample specify the same CDR3. The chain carries TRBV18 and TRBJ2-1; TRBD1 might be the D (7 bases). CDR1 and CDR2 (germline): KGHSH, LQKENI. CDR3 length: 14 residues. The ends were cut back, 1 base at V and 6 bases at J, with 10 bases in the middle. CDR3 protein: CASSPLQGGNEQFF. The DNA for the CDR3 is TGTGCCAGCTCACCACTCCAGGGGGGCAATGAGCAGTTCTTC.

V and J are TRBV7-6 and TRBJ2-7; maybe TRBD1 (5 bases). There are 14 residues in the CDR3. In germline, CDR1 is SGHVS, CDR2 FNYEAQ. Trimming cost V 4 bases and J 0 bases, with 10 bases left between them. CDR3 amino acids: CASSSTDSSYEQYF. CDR3 bases: TGTGCCAGCAGCTCTACCGACAGCTCCTACGAGCAGTACTTC.

The genes are TRBV7-9 and TRBJ2-7, with D possibly called TRBD1 or TRBD2 (5 bases each). Germline lookup yields CDR1 SEHNR and CDR2 FQNEAQ (reference sequence). The CDR3 contains 15 residues. V lost 4 bases to trimming and J lost 4 bases, with 17 bases between them. DNA for the CDR3: TGTGCCAGCAGCTCATCCGGGACGGCTTTTTACGAGCAGTACTTC. It codes for CASSSSGTAFYEQYF.

This clone is classed as medium-sized. V usage is TRBV6-1 and J usage is TRBJ1-5, with D uncertain. This CDR3 region has 13 residues. The V gene lost 7 bases and the J gene lost 6 bases, with 13 bases spanning the gap. Germline assignment: CDR1 MNHNS and CDR2 SASEGT. CDR3: CASNQDPGQPQHF. CDR3 coding DNA: TGTGCCAGCAATCAAGACCCCGGTCAGCCCCAGCATTTT.

This clone occurred a few times. The J gene is TRBJ1-2, the V gene TRBV10-1; 7 bases match TRBD1. Germline V gives CDR1 WNHNN, CDR2 SYGVQD (reference sequence). CDR3 size: 12 residues. J was trimmed by 7 bases and V by 8 bases; bases with no gene match: 7. CDR3 sequence (DNA): TGCGCCAGCGGCGACAGGGCGGGTGGCTACACCTTC. Amino acid sequence: CASGDRAGGYTF.

The CDR3 DNA reads as TGCGCCAGCAGGACCTCGGCGGATGAAGCTTTCTTT. Protein product: CASRTSADEAFF. The rearrangement joins TRBV5-1 to TRBJ1-1; the D is unclear. Germline V gene data show CDR1 as SGHRS and CDR2 as YFSETQ. V lost 5 bases and J lost 7, with 12 bases in between. This CDR3 has 12 amino acids.